The T cell receptor beta chain described here comes from a study of blood T cell repertoires in COVID-19. As for the study in general: There were acute and convalescent COVID-19 samples, and they came from the United States, Italy and Spain. In each case, the material was cDNA or gDNA derived from T cells, B-cell-depleted T cells, or PBMCs.

Profiling relied on immunoSEQ multiplex PCR, and the TCRdb table lists in-frame clones only, not all of them. This sample has under 300,000 clones, with 70% to 90% found just once. Clinical history as reported by participants underpinned cohort assignment. With 8 bases removed from V and 4 bases from J, the gap between germline ends came to 8 bases. Germline V gene data show CDR1 as MNHEY and CDR2 as SMNVEV (reference sequence). The CDR3 is 11 amino acids. This sequence was found in a woman in her fifties or sixties in a cohort exposed to, infected with or recovered from COVID-19 (not recorded which). The V call is TRBV27, the J call TRBJ1-2; possibly TRBD1 for D (6 bases). Sample: PBMCs or T cells enriched from blood (not recorded which). CDR3 loop: CASRGAYGYTF. The CDR3 DNA reads TGTGCCAGCCGGGGGGCCTATGGCTACACCTTC.